This TCR beta chain originates from a study of CD8+CD57+ T cells in acquired aplastic anemia. Individuals selected for sequencing had exhibited CD8+CD57+ cell expansion on flow cytometry. The use of genomic DNA as template underpinned the TCR beta VDJ and CDR3 profiling. TCRdb analysed the reads with MiXCR anew, one entry per CDR3 protein. The table has 120,000 or so distinct CDR3 sequences, 55% to 70% seen once; the top ten hold about 29%. This TCR was sampled from a human donor with aplastic anemia. Sequenced material: sorted CD4+, CD8+, or CD8+CD57+ T cells (not recorded which) from PBMCs.

CDR3 amino acids: CASSQGQGHEQYF. The CDR3 DNA sequence: TGTGCCAGCAGCCAAGGACAGGGCCACGAGCAGTACTTC. The chain combines TRBV7-8 with TRBJ2-7, with TRBD1 matching over 8 bases. This CDR3 comprises 13 residues. V was pared by 5 bases and J by 5 bases, with 5 bases of the junction left unmatched. Germline loops: CDR1 SGHVS, CDR2 FQNEAQ.